This TCR beta chain was found in a study of blood T cell repertoires in COVID-19. Study as a whole: Acute and convalescent COVID-19 samples came from the United States, Italy and Spain.

Data came from immunoSEQ multiplex PCR; TCRdb stores just in-frame clones and leaves some out. Of about 53,000 clones listed, 90% are singletons. With 4 bases clipped from V and 2 bases from J, the junction kept 4 bases outside the gene matches. Germline V gene lookup returns CDR1 KGHSH and CDR2 LQKENI. This CDR3 has 15 residues. The receptor comes from a human donor in a cohort sampled during active COVID-19. The sequencing input was peripheral blood. The V call is TRBV18, the J call TRBJ2-7, with TRBD1 identical over 11 bases. The CDR3 DNA is TGTGCCAGCTCACTGGGACAGGGGGTCCCCTACGAGCAGTACTTC. Translation gives CASSLGQGVPYEQYF. Full variable domain (missing parts from reference TRBV18 and TRBJ2-7): NAGVMQNPRHLVRRRGQEARLRCSPMKGHSHVYWYRQLPEEGLKFMVYLQKENIIDESGMPKERFSAEFPKEGPSILRIQQVVRGDSAAYFCASSLGQGVPYEQYFGPGTRLTVT.